A selection of T cell receptor beta chains follows, all from one sample in a study of cytomegalovirus exposure and HLA in healthy donors. TCRdb's copy holds only in-frame clones and misses some; the assay was immunoSEQ multiplex PCR. In total, the table holds some 75,000 clones. Specimen: PBMCs. Receptors were obtained from a man between 35 and 55 years old in good health and CMV-seronegative. Each CDR3 is given with its conserved first and last residue. Each record gives: J gene, D gene, V gene, CDR3 protein, CDR3 DNA. A D gene is named only where the DNA matches it firmly.

>TRBJ2-1|.|TRBV10-3
CAILGRLGAYNEQFF
TGTGCCATCCTCGGACGATTAGGGGCGTATAATGAGCAGTTCTTC
>TRBJ1-1|.|TRBV7-9
CASSPLGEGEDTEAFF
TGTGCCAGCAGCCCTTTGGGCGAGGGCGAGGACACTGAAGCTTTCTTT
>TRBJ1-5|.|TRBV5-8
CASSGRQRAIGNQPQHF
TGTGCCAGCAGCGGACGACAGAGAGCTATTGGCAATCAGCCCCAGCATTTT
>TRBJ1-2|.|TRBV4-1
CASSQDHTGRSYGYTF
TGCGCCAGCAGCCAAGATCATACAGGGCGTAGCTATGGCTACACCTTC
>TRBJ1-5|.|TRBV27
CASSWEPTGQPQHF
TGTGCCAGCAGTTGGGAGCCGACGGGACAGCCCCAGCATTTT
>TRBJ1-5|.|TRBV6-6
CASVDTVGNQPQHF
TGTGCCAGCGTGGACACTGTTGGCAATCAGCCCCAGCATTTT
>TRBJ2-6|TRBD2|TRBV28
CASSLFGFEGLKGGSGANVLTF
TGTGCCAGCAGTTTATTTGGATTTGAGGGACTAAAGGGTGGCTCTGGGGCCAACGTCCTGACTTTC
>TRBJ2-1|.|TRBV25-1
CASSEGSRLSSYNEQFF
TGTGCCAGCAGTGAAGGGTCCCGACTGAGCTCCTACAATGAGCAGTTCTTC
>TRBJ2-7|TRBD2|TRBV30
CAWSGTSVYRYEQYF
TGTGCCTGGAGTGGGACTAGCGTATATCGCTACGAGCAGTACTTC
>TRBJ1-5|TRBD1|TRBV19
CASSTERDSAPQHF
TGTGCCAGTAGTACCGAACGGGACAGCGCGCCCCAGCATTTT
>TRBJ1-2|.|TRBV7-2
CASSLTVIYGYTF
TGTGCCAGCAGCTTGACAGTGATCTATGGCTACACCTTC
>TRBJ2-7|TRBD2|TRBV4-3
CASSQGLAGTYEQYF
TGCGCCAGCAGCCAAGGACTAGCGGGAACCTACGAGCAGTACTTC
>TRBJ1-4|TRBD1|TRBV5-4
CASSPARDRGYGELFF
TGTGCCAGCAGCCCAGCAAGGGACAGGGGATACGGTGAACTGTTTTTT
>TRBJ2-5|TRBD1|TRBV5-1
CASSRTTGGLETQYF
TGCGCCAGCAGCAGGACGACAGGGGGCTTAGAGACCCAGTACTTC